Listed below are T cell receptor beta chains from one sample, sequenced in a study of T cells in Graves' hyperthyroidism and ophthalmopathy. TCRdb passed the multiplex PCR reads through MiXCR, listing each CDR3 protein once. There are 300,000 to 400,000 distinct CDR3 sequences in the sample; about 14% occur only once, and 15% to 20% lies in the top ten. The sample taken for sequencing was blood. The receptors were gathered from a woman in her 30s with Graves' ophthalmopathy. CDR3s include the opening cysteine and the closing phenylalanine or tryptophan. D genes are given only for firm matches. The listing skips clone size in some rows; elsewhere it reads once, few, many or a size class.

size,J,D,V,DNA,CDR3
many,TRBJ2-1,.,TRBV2,TGTGCCAGCAGTGAACATATAAGCTCCTACAATGAGCAGTTCTTC,CASSEHISSYNEQFF
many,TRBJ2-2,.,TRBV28,TGTGCCAGCAGTTTCCAGGGCACCGGGGAGCTGTTTTTT,CASSFQGTGELFF
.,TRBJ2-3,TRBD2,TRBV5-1,TGCGCCAGCATGGGGGGGGGATCTGGCACAGATACGCAGTATTTT,CASMGGGSGTDTQYF
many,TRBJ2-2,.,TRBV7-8,TGTGCCAGCAGCCCAGTTGGGTTGGTGCTGTTTTTT,CASSPVGLVLFF
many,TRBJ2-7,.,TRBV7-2,TGTGCCAGCAGCTTCCTTGGGGGGGGCATCTCCTACGAGCAGTACTTC,CASSFLGGGISYEQYF
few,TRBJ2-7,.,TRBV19,TGTGCCAGTAGTATAGACCGCTACGAGCAGTACTTC,CASSIDRYEQYF
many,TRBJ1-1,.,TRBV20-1,TGCAGTCAAAATCCCGGGGCGAGCACTGAAGCTTTCTTT,CSQNPGASTEAFF
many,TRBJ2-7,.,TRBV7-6,TGTGCCAGCAGCCGCCTTAAGGGGCGCCGATACGAGCAGTACTTC,CASSRLKGRRYEQYF
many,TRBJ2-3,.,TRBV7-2,TGTGCCAGCAGACCGGGAGTTAGCACAGATACGCAGTATTTT,CASRPGVSTDTQYF
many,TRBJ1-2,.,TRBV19,TGTGCCAGCGCCAGAGGAGACTTGGCAGACCAACCCCCTTATGGCTACACCTTC,CASARGDLADQPPYGYTF
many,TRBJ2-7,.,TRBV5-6,TGTGCCAGCAGCTTGGCCCAACTTGAGCAGTACTTC,CASSLAQLEQYF
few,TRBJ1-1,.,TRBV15,TGTGCCACCAGCAGAGGCGGCGAGCGGGGCACTGAAGCTTTCTTT,CATSRGGERGTEAFF
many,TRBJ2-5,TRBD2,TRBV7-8,TGTGCCAGCAGCATTGGACTAGCGGAAGAGACCCAGTACTTC,CASSIGLAEETQYF
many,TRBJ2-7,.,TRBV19,TGTGCCAGTAGTATAGATGGCGGAACCTACGAGCAGTACTTC,CASSIDGGTYEQYF
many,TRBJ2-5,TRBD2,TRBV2,TGTGCCAGCAGACTAGCGGGGTACCAAGAGACCCAGTACTTC,CASRLAGYQETQYF
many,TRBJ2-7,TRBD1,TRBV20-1,TGCAGTGCTAGTATAGGACAGGGGGCCTACGAGCAGTACTTC,CSASIGQGAYEQYF
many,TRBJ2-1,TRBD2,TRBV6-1,TGTGCCAGCAGCAAGGGACTAGCGACATACAATGAGCAGTTCTTC,CASSKGLATYNEQFF
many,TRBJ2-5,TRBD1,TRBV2,TGTGCCAGCAGTGGACAGGGACAAGAGACCCAGTACTTC,CASSGQGQETQYF
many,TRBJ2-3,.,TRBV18,TGTGCCAGCTCACCACTCCCCCGAGATACGCAGTATTTT,CASSPLPRDTQYF
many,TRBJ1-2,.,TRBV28,TGTGCCAGCAGTTCGGCAGACATTAACTATGGCTACACCTTC,CASSSADINYGYTF
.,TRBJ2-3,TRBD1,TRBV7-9,TGTGCCAGCAGCCAGGGACAGGGGGCTTCAGATACGCAGTATTTT,CASSQGQGASDTQYF
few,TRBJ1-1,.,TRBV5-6,TGTGCCAGCAGCACAGTCGCCACTGAAGCTTTCTTT,CASSTVATEAFF
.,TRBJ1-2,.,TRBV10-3,TGTGCCACTAAAGACCCGACGGATGGCTACACCTTC,CATKDPTDGYTF
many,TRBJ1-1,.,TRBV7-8,TGTGCCAGCAGCTTAGGGGGTTTCAACACTGAAGCTTTCTTT,CASSLGGFNTEAFF
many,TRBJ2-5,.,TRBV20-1,TGCAGTGCTAGACCCGACCCATTCGAGACCCAGTACTTC,CSARPDPFETQYF
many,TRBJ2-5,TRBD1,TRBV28,TGTGCCAGCAGTCCGCGATTAGGGCACAGGGGTGAGACCCAGTACTTC,CASSPRLGHRGETQYF
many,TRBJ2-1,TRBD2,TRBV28,TGTGCCAGCAGTCGACTAGCGGGGGGCCCCTACAATGAGCAGTTCTTC,CASSRLAGGPYNEQFF
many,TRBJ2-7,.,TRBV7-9,TGTGCCAGCAGCTTAGCTGGGCTTAGTAACTGGGTGGACGAGCAGTACTTC,CASSLAGLSNWVDEQYF
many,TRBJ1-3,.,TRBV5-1,TGCGCCAGCAGCGGGTTAGGAGGGGAACAAGGAAACACCATATATTTT,CASSGLGGEQGNTIYF
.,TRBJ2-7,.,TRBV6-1,TGTGCCAGCAGTGAATTAGGGCAGGGGAACGAGCAGTACTTC,CASSELGQGNEQYF
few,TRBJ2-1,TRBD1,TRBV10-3,TGTGCCACCCAGGGGGTTCACCCCAACAATGAGCAGTTCTTC,CATQGVHPNNEQFF
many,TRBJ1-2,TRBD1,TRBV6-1,TGTGCCAGCAGGGATCAGTACAGGGGGCTCAACTATGGCTACACCTTC,CASRDQYRGLNYGYTF
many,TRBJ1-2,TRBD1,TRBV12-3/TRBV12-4,TGTGCCCTCTCTAGGACAGGGGGTTCCGGCTACACCTTC,CALSRTGGSGYTF
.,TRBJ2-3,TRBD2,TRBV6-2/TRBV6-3,TGTGCCAGCAGTTTCCAACTAGCGGGGGGTAATACGCAGTATTTT,CASSFQLAGGNTQYF
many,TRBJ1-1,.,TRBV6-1,TGTGCCAGCAGCGTCACAGAGAACACTGAAGCTTTCTTT,CASSVTENTEAFF
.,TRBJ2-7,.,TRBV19,TGTGCCAGCAGGGAGCCCGGGACGGCCGTACGGGAGCAGTACTTC,CASREPGTAVREQYF
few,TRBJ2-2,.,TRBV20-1,TGCAGTGCTAGTGTGGGCAGTCGGTTCCCCGGGGAGCTGTTTTTT,CSASVGSRFPGELFF
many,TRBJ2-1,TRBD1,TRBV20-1,TGCAGTGCTAGAGATCCCGGGACAGCTTACAATGAGCAGTTCTTC,CSARDPGTAYNEQFF
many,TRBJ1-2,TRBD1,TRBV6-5,TGTGCCAGCAGTTACGGGGACAGGGTAGACTATGGCTACACCTTC,CASSYGDRVDYGYTF
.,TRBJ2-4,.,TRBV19,TGTGCCAGTAGTATCCGTGGGGGGGCGCAAAACATTCAGTACTTC,CASSIRGGAQNIQYF
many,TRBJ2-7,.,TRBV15,TGTGCCACCAGCAGAGAAGACAGTTCCTACGAGCAGTACTTC,CATSREDSSYEQYF
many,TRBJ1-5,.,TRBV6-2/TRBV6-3,TGTGCCAGCAGTTACCCATTCTTGCAGCCCCAGCATTTT,CASSYPFLQPQHF
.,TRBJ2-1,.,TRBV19,TGTGCCAGTAGTACTACCGGGTTCGTTCACAATGAGCAGTTCTTC,CASSTTGFVHNEQFF
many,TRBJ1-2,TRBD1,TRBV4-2,TGTGCCAGCAGCCAAGATCGGACAGGGGGTATTGGGATATCTGGCTACACCTTC,CASSQDRTGGIGISGYTF
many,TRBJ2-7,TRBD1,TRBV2,TGTGCCAGCAGTGAAGATTGGGGGACAGGATACGAGCAGTACTTC,CASSEDWGTGYEQYF
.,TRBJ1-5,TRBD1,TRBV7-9,TGTGCCAGCAGCACCGGGAGACTTACAGGGGAAATGGATCAGCCCCAGCATTTT,CASSTGRLTGEMDQPQHF
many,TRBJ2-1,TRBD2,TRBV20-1,TGCAGTGCTCATTGGGAGCGGGAAAATGAGCAGTTCTTC,CSAHWERENEQFF
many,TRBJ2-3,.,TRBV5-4,TGTGCCAGCAGCTTGGAACAGCTCAAAGATACGCAGTATTTT,CASSLEQLKDTQYF
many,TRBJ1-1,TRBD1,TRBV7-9,TGTGCCAGCAGCTTACAGGGACAGGGCTACACTGAAGCTTTCTTT,CASSLQGQGYTEAFF
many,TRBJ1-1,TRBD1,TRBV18,TGTGCCAGCTCACCAGCAGACAGGGGGGAAGCTTTCTTT,CASSPADRGEAFF
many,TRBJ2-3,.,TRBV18,TGTGCCAGCTCACCCGGAGCCACAGATACGCAGTATTTT,CASSPGATDTQYF
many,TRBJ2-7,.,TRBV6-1,TGTGCCAGCAGGGCCTCCCGGGGATACTACGAGCAGTACTTC,CASRASRGYYEQYF
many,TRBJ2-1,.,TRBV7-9,TGTGCCAGCAGCTTATCTCGGCGGGCGGGATTAAATGAGCAGTTCTTC,CASSLSRRAGLNEQFF
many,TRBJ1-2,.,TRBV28,TGTGCCAGCAGTATCAGGAAAGCTAACTATGGCTACACCTTC,CASSIRKANYGYTF
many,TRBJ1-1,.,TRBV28,TGTGCCAGCAGCCCGGGGGGGAGTATGACTGAAGCTTTCTTT,CASSPGGSMTEAFF